This TCR beta chain was documented in a study of blood T cells in healthy people across ages. Then a second PCR, running roughly 7 to 11 cycles, was carried out with a sample-barcoded 5' primer and a J-beta primer mix. TCRdb re-called the 5' RACE reads through MiXCR, storing one row per CDR3 protein. The sample lists some 920,000 distinct CDR3 sequences; roughly 50% were seen once. Trimming cost V 2 bases and J 12 bases, with 17 bases left between them. This CDR3 has 14 residues. Germline lookup yields CDR1 MDHEN and CDR2 SYDVKM. Study results and limitations: Shifts in expanded clonotypes may have been confounded by donor CMV status, which was unknown. Comparison with aged donors showed that long-lived donors had more naive CD4+ cells and higher diversity.

The sample holds many counts of this clonotype. Its antigen is undetermined. This sequence originates from a woman aged 55 to 70 in good health. The chain employs TRBV28 and TRBJ2-1; a possible D gene is TRBD1 (5 bases). Sequenced input: blood. DNA of the CDR3: TGTGCCAGCAGTTTAAGGGGCCAACCCAGTGGGCAGTTCTTC. Its translation: CASSLRGQPSGQFF.